This TCR beta chain originates from a study of T cells in Graves' hyperthyroidism and ophthalmopathy. Overall study: Peripheral blood was acquired at first diagnosis, ahead of any therapy whatsoever.

The study's findings and limits: The model predicted ophthalmopathy a median approximately six months before onset.

There are many counts of this clonotype. The antigen remains unidentified. Trimming stripped 2 bases from V and 8 bases from J, with 18 bases between. The CDR3 has 15 residues. Ophthalmopathy cases met thresholds of Clinical Activity Score at least 3, NOSPECS grade at least 4 and duration under 3 months. Diagnoses rested on clinical symptoms, serum thyroxine and TRAb, thyroid ultrasound and orbital computed tomography. RNA transcripts were the template for amplifying TCR beta CDR3 regions. The HTBI set primed first-round TCR CDR3 RT-PCR. TCRdb reanalysed the multiplex PCR reads using MiXCR and keeps one entry per CDR3 protein. The sample records hundreds of thousands of distinct CDR3 sequences, around 20% being singletons.

This sequence joins TRBV12-3 or TRBV12-4 and TRBJ1-2; possible D gene TRBD1, 6 bases. The clonotype originates from a man younger than 45 with Graves' ophthalmopathy. The source material was blood. CDR3 sequence: CASSLTRGDNWGYTF. CDR3 DNA: TGTGCCAGCAGTTTAACGCGGGGGGACAACTGGGGCTACACCTTC.